This entry is about one T cell receptor (beta chain). This sample was included in a study of blood T cell repertoires in COVID-19. Looking at the study overall: Donors in the United States, Italy and Spain gave samples during acute or convalescent COVID-19. Sample material is recorded as cDNA or gDNA derived from T cells, B-cell-depleted T cells, or PBMCs.

In the authors' methods: The assay estimated nucleated cells by amplifying reference gene primers. TCRdb's table, derived via immunoSEQ multiplex PCR, lists solely in-frame clones and lacks some. The DNA was the basis for D and trimming; V, J and clone size are from that table. This sample has hundreds of thousands of clones; roughly 82% occur once, and the top ten carry approximately 5%. The sample was peripheral blood. The clonotype was recovered from a woman aged 80 or over with active or convalescent COVID-19.

The CDR3 DNA is TGTGCCAGCAGTTTAGCCGGGACAGGGGGCCCAGATACGCAGTATTTT. Its translation is CASSLAGTGGPDTQYF. The rearrangement uses TRBV28 and TRBJ2-3; 12 nucleotides line up with TRBD1. V shed 2 bases, J shed 4 bases, and the junction held 4 bases outside the gene matches. The CDR3 has 16 amino acids. Germline-derived CDR1 and CDR2 are MDHEN and SYDVKM.